This TCR beta chain was identified during a study of control samples from healthy donors and cancer patients. Some clones are missing from TCRdb's copy, which holds only in-frame ones; the method was immunoSEQ multiplex PCR. The table records about 28,000 clones, 87% of them present only once. The V end was cut by 0 bases, the J end by 5 bases, with 10 bases between. CDR1 is ENHRY, CDR2 SYGVKD, per germline. The length of the CDR3 is 15 residues. This TCR derives from a woman aged 40 to 50 with lung cancer. The sequenced material came from PBMCs. V gene TRBV10-3 combines with J gene TRBJ2-2; D is uncertain. CDR3 DNA sequence: TGTGCCATCAGTGAGTCGAGTATGCGGACCGGGGAGCTGTTTTTT. It codes for CAISESSMRTGELFF.